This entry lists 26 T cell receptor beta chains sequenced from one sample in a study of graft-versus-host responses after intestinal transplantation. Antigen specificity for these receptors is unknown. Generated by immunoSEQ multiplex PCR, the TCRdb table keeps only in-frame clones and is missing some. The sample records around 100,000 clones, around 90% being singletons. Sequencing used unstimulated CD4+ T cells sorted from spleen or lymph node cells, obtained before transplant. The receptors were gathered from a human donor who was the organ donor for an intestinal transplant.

CDR3 protein: CASSLAAYNEQFF. In nucleotides, the CDR3 is TGTGCCAGCAGCTTAGCGGCCTACAATGAGCAGTTCTTC. The chain joins TRBV7-2 to TRBJ2-1, with D unclear. CDR1 and CDR2 from the germline V gene are SGHTA and FQGNSA. This CDR3 spans 13 amino acids. Trimming pared 0 bases from V and 2 bases from J, leaving 2 bases between. The full variable domain, completed using reference TRBV7-2 and TRBJ2-1, is GAGVSQSPSNKVTEKGKDVELRCDPISGHTALYWYRQSLGQGLEFLIYFQGNSAPDKSGLPSDRFSAERTGGSVSTLTIQRTQQEDSAVYLCASSLAAYNEQFFGPGTRLTVL.

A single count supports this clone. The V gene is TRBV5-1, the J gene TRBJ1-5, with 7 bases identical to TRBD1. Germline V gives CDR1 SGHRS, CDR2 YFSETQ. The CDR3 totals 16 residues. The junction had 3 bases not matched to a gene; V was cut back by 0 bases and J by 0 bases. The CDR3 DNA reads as TGCGCCAGCAGCTTGGGGGGACAGTTTAGCAATCAGCCCCAGCATTTT. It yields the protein CASSLGGQFSNQPQHF.

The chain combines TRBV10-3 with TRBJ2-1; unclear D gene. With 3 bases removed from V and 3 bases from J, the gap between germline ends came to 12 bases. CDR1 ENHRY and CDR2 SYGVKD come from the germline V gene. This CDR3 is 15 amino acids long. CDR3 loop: CAISDPYRGYNEQFF. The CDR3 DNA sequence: TGTGCCATCAGTGACCCCTACAGAGGCTACAATGAGCAGTTCTTC.

The CDR3 protein is CASFVGPTGYGYTF. The CDR3, as DNA: TGTGCCAGCTTTGTTGGCCCCACCGGGTATGGCTACACCTTC. The rearrangement links TRBV5-5 to TRBJ1-2; no clear D gene. Trimming took off 7 bases at V and 5 bases at J, with 18 bases between the two ends. Germline V gene lookup returns CDR1 SGHKS and CDR2 YYEKEE (reference sequence). The CDR3 has 14 residues. The full variable domain, completed using reference TRBV5-5 and TRBJ1-2, is DAGVTQSPTHLIKTRGQQVTLRCSPISGHKSVSWYQQVLGQGPQFIFQYYEKEERGRGNFPDRFSARQFPNYSSELNVNALLLGDSALYLCASFVGPTGYGYTFGSGTRLTVV.

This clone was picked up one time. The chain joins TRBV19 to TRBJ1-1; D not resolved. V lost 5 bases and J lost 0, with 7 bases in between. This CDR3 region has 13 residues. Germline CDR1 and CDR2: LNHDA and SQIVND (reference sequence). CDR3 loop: CASSHPVNTEAFF. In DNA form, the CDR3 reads TGTGCCAGTAGTCACCCGGTGAACACTGAAGCTTTCTTT.

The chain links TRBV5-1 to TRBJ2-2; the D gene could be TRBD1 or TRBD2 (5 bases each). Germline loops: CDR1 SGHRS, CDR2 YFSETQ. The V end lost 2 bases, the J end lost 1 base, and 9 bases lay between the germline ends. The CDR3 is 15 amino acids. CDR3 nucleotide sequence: TGCGCCAGCAGCTTCGGGACGGAGAACACCGGGGAGCTGTTTTTT. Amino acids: CASSFGTENTGELFF.

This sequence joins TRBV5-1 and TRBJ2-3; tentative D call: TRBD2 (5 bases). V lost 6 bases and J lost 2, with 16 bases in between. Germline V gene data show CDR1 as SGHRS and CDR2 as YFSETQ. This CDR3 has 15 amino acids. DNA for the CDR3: TGCGCCAGCACCTGGAGGTATGGAATCACAGATACGCAGTATTTT. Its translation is CASTWRYGITDTQYF.

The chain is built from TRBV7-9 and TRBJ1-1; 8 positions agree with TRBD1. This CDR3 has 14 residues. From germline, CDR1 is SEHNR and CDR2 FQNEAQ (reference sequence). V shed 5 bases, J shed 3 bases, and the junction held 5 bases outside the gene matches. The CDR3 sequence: CASSQLTGDTEAFF. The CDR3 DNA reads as TGTGCCAGCAGCCAATTGACAGGGGACACTGAAGCTTTCTTT.

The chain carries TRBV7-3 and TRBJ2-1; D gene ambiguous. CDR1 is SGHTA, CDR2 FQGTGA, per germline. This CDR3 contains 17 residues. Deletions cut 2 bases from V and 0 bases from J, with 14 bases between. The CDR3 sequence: CASSLAPIRSSYNEQFF. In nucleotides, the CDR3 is TGTGCCAGCAGCTTAGCCCCCATCAGGAGCTCCTACAATGAGCAGTTCTTC. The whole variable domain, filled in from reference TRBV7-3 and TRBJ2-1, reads GAGVSQTPSNKVTEKGKYVELRCDPISGHTALYWYRQSLGQGPEFLIYFQGTGAADDSGLPNDRFFAVRPEGSVSTLKIQRTERGDSAVYLCASSLAPIRSSYNEQFFGPGTRLTVL.

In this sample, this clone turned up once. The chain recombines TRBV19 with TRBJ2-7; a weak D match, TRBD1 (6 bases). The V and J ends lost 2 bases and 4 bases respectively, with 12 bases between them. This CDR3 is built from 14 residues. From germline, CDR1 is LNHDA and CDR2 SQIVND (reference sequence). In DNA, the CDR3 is TGTGCCAGTAGTATACAGGACAGCCAATACGAGCAGTACTTC. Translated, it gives CASSIQDSQYEQYF.

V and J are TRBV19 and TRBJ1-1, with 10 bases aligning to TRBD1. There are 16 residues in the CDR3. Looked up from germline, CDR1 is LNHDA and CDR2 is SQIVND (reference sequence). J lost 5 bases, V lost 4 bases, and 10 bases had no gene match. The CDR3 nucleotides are TGTGCCAGTAGTACCGGGACAGGGGCCCCAATGACTGAAGCTTTCTTT. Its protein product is CASSTGTGAPMTEAFF.

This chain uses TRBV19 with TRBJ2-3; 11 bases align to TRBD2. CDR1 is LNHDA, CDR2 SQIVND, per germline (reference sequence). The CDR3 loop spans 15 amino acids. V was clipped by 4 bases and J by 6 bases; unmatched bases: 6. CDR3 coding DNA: TGTGCCAGTAGTACTGGGACTAGCGGTTGGGATACGCAGTATTTT. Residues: CASSTGTSGWDTQYF.

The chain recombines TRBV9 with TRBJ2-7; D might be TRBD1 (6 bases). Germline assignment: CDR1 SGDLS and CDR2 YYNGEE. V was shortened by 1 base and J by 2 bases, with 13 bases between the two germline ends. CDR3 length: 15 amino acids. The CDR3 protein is CASSVTDRSTYEQYF. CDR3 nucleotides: TGTGCCAGCAGCGTAACGGACAGATCTACCTACGAGCAGTACTTC.

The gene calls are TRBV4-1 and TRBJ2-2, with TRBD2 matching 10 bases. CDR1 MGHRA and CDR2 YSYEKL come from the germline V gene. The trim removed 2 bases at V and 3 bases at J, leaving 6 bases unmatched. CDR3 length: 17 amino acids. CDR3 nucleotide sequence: TGCGCCAGCAGCCAACCCCCTAGCGGGAGATACACCGGGGAGCTGTTTTTT. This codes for CASSQPPSGRYTGELFF.

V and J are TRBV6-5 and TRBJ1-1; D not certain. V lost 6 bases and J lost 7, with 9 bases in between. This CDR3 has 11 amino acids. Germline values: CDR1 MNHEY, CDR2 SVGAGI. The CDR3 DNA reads TGTGCCAGCAGGGGAGAGGGTGAAGCTTTCTTT. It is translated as CASRGEGEAFF.

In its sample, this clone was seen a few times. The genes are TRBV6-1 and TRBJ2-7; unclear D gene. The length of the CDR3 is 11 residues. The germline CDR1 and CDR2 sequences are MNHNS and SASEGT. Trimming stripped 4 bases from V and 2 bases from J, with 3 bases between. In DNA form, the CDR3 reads TGTGCCAGCAGTGGAGCCTACGAGCAGTACTTC. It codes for CASSGAYEQYF.

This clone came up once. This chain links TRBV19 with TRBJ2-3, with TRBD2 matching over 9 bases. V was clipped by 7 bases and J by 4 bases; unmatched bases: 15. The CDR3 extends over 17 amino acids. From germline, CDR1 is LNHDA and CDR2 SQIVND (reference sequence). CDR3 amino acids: CASTRQGREGLPDTQYF. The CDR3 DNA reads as TGTGCCAGTACCCGGCAAGGGCGGGAGGGCCTTCCAGATACGCAGTATTTT.

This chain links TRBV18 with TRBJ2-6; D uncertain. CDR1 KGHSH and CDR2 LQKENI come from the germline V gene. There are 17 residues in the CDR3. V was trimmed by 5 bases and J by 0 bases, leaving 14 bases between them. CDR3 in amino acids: CASSWVSFSSGANVLTF. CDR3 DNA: TGTGCCAGCTCATGGGTCAGTTTCTCCTCTGGGGCCAACGTCCTGACTTTC.

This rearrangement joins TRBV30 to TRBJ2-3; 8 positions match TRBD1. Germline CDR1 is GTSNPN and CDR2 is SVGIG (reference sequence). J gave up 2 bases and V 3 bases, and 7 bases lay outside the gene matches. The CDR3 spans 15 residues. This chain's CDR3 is CAWSLRQGITDTQYF. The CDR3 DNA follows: TGTGCCTGGAGCCTCAGACAGGGGATCACAGATACGCAGTATTTT.

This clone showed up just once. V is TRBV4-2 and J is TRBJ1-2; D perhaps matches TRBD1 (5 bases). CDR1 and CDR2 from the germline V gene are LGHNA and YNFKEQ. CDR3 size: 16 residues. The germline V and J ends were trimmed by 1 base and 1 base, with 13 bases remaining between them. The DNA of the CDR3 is TGTGCCAGCAGCCAAGCCGAGGGGCGGTTTAACTATGGCTACACCTTC. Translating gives CASSQAEGRFNYGYTF.

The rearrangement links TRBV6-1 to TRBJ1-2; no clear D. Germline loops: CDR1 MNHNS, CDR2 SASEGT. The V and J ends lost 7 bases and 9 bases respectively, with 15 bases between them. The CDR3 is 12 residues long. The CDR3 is CASTRFSHRYTF. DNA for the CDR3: TGTGCCAGCACCCGATTCTCGCATCGCTACACCTTC.

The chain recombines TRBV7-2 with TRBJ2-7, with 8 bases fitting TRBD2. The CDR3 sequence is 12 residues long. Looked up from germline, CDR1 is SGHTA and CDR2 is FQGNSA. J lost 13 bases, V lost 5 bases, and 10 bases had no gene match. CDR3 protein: CASSPQGSGNYF. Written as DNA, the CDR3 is TGTGCCAGCAGCCCCCAGGGTAGCGGGAATTACTTC. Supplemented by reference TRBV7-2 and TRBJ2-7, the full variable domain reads GAGVSQSPSNKVTEKGKDVELRCDPISGHTALYWYRQSLGQGLEFLIYFQGNSAPDKSGLPSDRFSAERTGGSVSTLTIQRTQQEDSAVYLCASSPQGSGNYFGPGTRLTVT.

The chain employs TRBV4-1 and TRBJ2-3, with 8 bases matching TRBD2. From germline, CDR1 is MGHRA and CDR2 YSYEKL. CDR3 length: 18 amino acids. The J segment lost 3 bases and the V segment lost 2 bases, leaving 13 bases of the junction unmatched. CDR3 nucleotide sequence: TGCGCCAGCAGCCAAAGGCCCCTAACGGGACTAGAGACAGATACGCAGTATTTT. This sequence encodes CASSQRPLTGLETDTQYF.

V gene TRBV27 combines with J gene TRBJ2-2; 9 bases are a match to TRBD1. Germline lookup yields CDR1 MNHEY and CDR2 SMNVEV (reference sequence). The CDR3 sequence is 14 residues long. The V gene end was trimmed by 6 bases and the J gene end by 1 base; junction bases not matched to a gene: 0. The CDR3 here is CASRGQGNTGELFF. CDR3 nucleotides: TGTGCCAGCAGGGGACAGGGGAACACCGGGGAGCTGTTTTTT.

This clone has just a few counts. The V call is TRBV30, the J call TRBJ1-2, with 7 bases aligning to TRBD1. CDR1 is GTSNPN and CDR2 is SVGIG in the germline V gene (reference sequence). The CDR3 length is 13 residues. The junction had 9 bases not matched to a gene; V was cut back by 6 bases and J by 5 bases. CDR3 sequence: CACQPTGTYGYTF. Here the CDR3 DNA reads TGTGCCTGCCAACCGACAGGGACATATGGCTACACCTTC. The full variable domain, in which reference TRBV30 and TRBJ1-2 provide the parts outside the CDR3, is SQTIHQWPATLVQPVGSPLSLECTVEGTSNPNLYWYRQAAGRGLQLLFYSVGIGQISSEVPQNLSASRPQDRQFILSSKKLLLSDSGFYLCACQPTGTYGYTFGSGTRLTVV.

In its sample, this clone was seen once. CDR3 nucleotide sequence: TGTGCCTGGGGTAGGGCCAGGGCGGCTTTGTACTTC. Translation: CAWGRARAALYF. The chain couples TRBV30 to TRBJ2-7, with a tentative D call TRBD1 (5 bases). CDR1 and CDR2 (germline): GTSNPN, SVGIG (reference sequence). The CDR3 contains 12 residues. Between the trimmed V and J ends, which lost 5 bases and 12 bases, there was a span of 20 bases.